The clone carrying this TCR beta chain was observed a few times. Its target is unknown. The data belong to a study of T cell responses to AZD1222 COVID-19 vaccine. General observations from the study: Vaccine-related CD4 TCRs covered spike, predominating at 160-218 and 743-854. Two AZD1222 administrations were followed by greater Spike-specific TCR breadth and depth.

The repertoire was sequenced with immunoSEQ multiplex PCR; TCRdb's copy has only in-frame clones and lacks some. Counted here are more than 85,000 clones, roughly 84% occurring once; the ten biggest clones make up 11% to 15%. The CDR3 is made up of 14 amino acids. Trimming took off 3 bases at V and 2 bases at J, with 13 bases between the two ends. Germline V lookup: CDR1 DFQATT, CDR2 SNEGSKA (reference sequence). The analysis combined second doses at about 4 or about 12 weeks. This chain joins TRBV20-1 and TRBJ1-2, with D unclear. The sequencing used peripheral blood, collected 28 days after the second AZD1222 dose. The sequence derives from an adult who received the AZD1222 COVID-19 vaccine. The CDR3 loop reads CSASRQQLNYGYTF. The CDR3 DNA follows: TGCAGTGCTAGTCGGCAACAGCTAAACTATGGCTACACCTTC.